The clone carrying this TCR beta chain was seen at least ten times. The antigen remains unidentified. The data belong to a study of spatial heterogeneity in lung cancer. The study, taken as a whole, reports: Mutation tallies in tumors tracked expanded intratumoral alpha and beta TCR counts.

Regarding time point: sample taken at primary tumor resection. The germline gives CDR1 SGHRS, CDR2 YFSETQ. The CDR3 sequence is 13 residues long. V shed 4 bases and J shed 10 bases, with 14 bases lying between them. TCRdb reprocessed the 5' RACE reads via MiXCR and lists one record per CDR3 protein. The sample shows under 8,000 distinct CDR3 sequences, about 12% of them seen only once. The J gene is TRBJ1-4, the V gene TRBV5-1; D unresolved. The specimen was lung tumor tissue, collected at surgery. The sequence came from a male donor with early-stage non-small cell lung cancer. In DNA form, the CDR3 reads TGCGCCAGCAGCACAGAACAGCAGGCAAAACTGTTTTTT. Its protein is CASSTEQQAKLFF.